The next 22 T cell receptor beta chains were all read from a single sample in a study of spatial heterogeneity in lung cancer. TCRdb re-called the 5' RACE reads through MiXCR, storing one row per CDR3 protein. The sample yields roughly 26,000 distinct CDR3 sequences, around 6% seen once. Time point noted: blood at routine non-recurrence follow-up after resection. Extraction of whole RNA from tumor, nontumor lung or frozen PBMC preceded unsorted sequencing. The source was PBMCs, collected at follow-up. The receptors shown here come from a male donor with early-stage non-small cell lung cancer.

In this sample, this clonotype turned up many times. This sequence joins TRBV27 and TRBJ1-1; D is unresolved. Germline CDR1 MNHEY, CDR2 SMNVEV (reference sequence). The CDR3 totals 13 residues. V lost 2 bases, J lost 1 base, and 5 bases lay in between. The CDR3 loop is CASSLVWNTEAFF. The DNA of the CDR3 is TGTGCCAGCAGTTTAGTTTGGAACACTGAAGCTTTCTTT.

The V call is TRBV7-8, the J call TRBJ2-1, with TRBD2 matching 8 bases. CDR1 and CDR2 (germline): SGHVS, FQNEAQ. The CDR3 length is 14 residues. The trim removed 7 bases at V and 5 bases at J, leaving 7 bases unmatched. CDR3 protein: CASTGGGSHNEQFF. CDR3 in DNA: TGTGCCAGCACCGGGGGGGGGAGTCACAATGAGCAGTTCTTC.

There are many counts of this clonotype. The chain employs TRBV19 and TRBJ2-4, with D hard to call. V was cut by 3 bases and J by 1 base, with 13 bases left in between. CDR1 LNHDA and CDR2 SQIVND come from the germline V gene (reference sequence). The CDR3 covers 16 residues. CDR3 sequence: CASSIGQAWAKNIQYF. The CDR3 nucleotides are TGTGCCAGTAGTATCGGGCAGGCCTGGGCCAAAAACATTCAGTACTTC. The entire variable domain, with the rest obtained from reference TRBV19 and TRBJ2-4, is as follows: DGGITQSPKYLFRKEGQNVTLSCEQNLNHDAMYWYRQDPGQGLRLIYYSQIVNDFQKGDIAEGYSVSREKKESFPLTVTSAQKNPTAFYLCASSIGQAWAKNIQYFGAGTRLSVL.

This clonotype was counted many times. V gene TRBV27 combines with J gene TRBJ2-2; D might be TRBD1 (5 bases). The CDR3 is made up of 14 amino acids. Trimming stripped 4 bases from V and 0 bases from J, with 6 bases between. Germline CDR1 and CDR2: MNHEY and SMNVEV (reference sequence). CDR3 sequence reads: CASSSGTNTGELFF. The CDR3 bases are TGTGCCAGCAGTTCAGGGACGAACACCGGGGAGCTGTTTTTT.

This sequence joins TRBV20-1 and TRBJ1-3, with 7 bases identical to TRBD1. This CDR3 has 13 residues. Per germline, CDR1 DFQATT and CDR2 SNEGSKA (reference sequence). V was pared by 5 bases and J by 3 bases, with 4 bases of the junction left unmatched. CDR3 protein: CSAASGGGNTIYF. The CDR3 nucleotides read TGCAGTGCTGCGTCAGGGGGTGGAAACACCATATATTTT.

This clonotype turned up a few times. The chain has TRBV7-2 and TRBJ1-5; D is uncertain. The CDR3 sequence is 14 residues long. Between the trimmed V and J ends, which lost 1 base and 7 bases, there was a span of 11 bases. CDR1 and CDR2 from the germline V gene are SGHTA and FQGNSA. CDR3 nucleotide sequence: TGTGCCAGCAGCTTAGGTCGGAGAGGGCAGCCCCAGCATTTT. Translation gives CASSLGRRGQPQHF.

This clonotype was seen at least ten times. The CDR3 coding sequence is TGCGCCAGCAGCTGGGCCCTTACGGCAGAGGAGCTGTTTTTT. Protein product: CASSWALTAEELFF. The J gene is TRBJ2-2, the V gene TRBV5-1; no definite D call. V shed 3 bases and J shed 10 bases, with 16 bases lying between them. Per the germline V gene, CDR1 is SGHRS and CDR2 is YFSETQ. This CDR3 contains 14 residues.

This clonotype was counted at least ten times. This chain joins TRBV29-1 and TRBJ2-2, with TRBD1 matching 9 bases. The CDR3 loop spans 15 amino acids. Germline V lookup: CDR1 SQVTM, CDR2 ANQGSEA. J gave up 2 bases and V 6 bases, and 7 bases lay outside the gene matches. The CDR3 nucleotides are TGCAGCGTAACACCGGGACAGGGAAACACCGGGGAGCTGTTTTTT. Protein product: CSVTPGQGNTGELFF.

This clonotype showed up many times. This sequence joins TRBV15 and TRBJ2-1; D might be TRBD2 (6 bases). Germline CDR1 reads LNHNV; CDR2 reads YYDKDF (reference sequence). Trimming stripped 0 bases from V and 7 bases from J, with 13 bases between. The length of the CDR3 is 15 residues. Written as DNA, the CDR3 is TGTGCCACCAGCAGAGATCCCACTAGCCAAAATGAGCAGTTCTTC. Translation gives CATSRDPTSQNEQFF.

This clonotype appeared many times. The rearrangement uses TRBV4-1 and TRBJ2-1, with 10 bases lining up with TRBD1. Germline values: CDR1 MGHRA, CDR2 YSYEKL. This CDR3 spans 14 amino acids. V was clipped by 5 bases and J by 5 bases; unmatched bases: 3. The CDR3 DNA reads TGCGCCAGCAGCGGGACAGGGGTCGACAATGAGCAGTTCTTC. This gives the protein CASSGTGVDNEQFF.

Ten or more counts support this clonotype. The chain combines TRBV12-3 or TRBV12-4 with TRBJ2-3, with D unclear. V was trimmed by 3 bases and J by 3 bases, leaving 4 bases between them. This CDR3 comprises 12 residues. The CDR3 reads CASSFWTDTQYF. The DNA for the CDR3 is TGTGCCAGCAGTTTTTGGACAGATACGCAGTATTTT.

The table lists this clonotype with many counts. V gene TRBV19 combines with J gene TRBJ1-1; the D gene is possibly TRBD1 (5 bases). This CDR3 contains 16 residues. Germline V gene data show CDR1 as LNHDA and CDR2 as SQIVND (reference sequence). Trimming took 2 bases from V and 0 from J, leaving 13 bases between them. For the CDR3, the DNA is TGTGCCAGTAGTATAACTGGGACGGACTTGAACACTGAAGCTTTCTTT. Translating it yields CASSITGTDLNTEAFF.

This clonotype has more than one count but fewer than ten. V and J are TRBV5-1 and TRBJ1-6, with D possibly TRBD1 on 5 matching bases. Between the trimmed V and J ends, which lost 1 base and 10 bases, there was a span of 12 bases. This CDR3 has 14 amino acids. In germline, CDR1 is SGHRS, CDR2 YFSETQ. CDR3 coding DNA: TGCGCCAGCAGCTTGTTGGGGGATCAGTCACCCCTCCACTTT. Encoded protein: CASSLLGDQSPLHF.

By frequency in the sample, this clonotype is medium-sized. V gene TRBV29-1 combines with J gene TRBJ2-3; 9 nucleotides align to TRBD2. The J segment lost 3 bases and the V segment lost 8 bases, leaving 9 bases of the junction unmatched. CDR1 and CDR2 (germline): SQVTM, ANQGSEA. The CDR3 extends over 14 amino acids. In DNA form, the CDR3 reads TGCAGCCCCGGTGAGCTAGCGGGGACAGATACGCAGTATTTT. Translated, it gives CSPGELAGTDTQYF.

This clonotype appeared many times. Here the CDR3 DNA reads TGTGCCACCAGTGATTTTCCGCCGGGAGTTAGCGGGATTCTATCTGAGCAGTACGTC. Translation gives CATSDFPPGVSGILSEQYV. The chain joins TRBV24-1 to TRBJ2-7; 8 positions match TRBD2. After removal of 1 base from V and 7 bases from J, the junction contained 20 bases not matched to a gene. Germline V gene data show CDR1 as KGHDR and CDR2 as SFDVKD. The CDR3 contains 19 residues.

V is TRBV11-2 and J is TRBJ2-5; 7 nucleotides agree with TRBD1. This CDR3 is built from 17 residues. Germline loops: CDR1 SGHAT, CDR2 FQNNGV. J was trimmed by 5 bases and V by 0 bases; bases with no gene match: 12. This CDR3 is CASSLDSSMTGIETQYF. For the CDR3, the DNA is TGTGCCAGCAGCTTAGATTCAAGTATGACAGGGATTGAGACCCAGTACTTC.

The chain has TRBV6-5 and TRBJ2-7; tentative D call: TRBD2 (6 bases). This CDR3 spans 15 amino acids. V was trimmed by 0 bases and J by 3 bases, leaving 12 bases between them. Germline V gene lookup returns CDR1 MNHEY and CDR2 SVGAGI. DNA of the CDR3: TGTGCCAGCAGTTACTCTCCTGGGGGAGGCTACGAGCAGTACGTC. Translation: CASSYSPGGGYEQYV.

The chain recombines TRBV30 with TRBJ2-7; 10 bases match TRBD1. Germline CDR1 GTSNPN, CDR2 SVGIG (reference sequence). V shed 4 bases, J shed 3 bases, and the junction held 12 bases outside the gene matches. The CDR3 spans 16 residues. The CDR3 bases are TGTGCCTGGAAACCCCCCCCGGGACAGGGGAACTACGAGCAGTACTTC. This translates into CAWKPPPGQGNYEQYF.

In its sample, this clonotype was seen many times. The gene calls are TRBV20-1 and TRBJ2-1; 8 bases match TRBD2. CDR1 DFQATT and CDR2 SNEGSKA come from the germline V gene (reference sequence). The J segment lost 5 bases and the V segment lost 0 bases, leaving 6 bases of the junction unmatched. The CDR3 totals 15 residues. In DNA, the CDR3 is TGCAGTGCTAGAGATCGACGGGGGGGCCACAATGAGCAGTTCTTC. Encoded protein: CSARDRRGGHNEQFF.

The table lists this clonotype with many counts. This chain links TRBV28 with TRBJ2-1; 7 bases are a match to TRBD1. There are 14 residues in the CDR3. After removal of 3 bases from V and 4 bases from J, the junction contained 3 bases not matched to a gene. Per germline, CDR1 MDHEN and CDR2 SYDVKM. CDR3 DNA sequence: TGTGCCAGCAGTTTCGACAGGGAATACAATGAGCAGTTCTTC. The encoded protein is CASSFDREYNEQFF.

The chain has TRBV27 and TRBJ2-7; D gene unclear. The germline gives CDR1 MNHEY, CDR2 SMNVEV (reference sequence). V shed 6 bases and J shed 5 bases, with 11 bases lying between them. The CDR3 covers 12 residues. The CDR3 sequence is CASRSNSDEQYF. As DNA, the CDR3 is TGTGCCAGCAGGTCGAACTCTGACGAGCAGTACTTC.

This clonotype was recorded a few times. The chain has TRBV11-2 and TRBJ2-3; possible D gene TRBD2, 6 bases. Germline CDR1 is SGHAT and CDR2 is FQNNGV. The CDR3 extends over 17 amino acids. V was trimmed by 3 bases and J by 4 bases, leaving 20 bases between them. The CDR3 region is CASSLTTAGMGSDTQYF. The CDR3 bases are TGTGCCAGCAGCTTGACGACAGCGGGTATGGGTTCAGATACGCAGTATTTT.